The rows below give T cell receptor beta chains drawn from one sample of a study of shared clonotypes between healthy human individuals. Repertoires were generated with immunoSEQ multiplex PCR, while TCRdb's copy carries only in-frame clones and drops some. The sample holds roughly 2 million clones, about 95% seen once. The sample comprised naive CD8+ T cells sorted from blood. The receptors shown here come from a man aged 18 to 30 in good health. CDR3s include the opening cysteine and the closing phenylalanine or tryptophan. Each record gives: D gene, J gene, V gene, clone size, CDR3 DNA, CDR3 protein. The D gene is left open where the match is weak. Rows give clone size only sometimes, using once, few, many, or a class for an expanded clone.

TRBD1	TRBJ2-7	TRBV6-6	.	TGTGCCAGCATGAAGGGGGCCGAGCAGTACTTC	CASMKGAEQYF
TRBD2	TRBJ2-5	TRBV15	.	TGTGCCACCAGCAGAGATGGTGGGCGGGGGGGTCAAGAGACCCAGTACTTC	CATSRDGGRGGQETQYF
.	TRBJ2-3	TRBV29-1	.	TGCAGCGTTGTAGTTGTAGGCACAGATACGCAGTATTTT	CSVVVVGTDTQYF
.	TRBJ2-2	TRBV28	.	TGTGCCAGCAGCGGAGAGGACGGGGAGCTGTTTTTT	CASSGEDGELFF
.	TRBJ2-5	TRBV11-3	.	TGTGCCAGCAGCTTCTGGACACCACAAGAGACCCAGTACTTC	CASSFWTPQETQYF
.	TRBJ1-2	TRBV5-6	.	TGTGCCAGCAGCTTGGAGAGCCGCTATGGCTACACCTTC	CASSLESRYGYTF
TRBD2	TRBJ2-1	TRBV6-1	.	TGTGCCAGCAGTGAAATAGCGGGGGCAGATGAGCAGTTCTTC	CASSEIAGADEQFF
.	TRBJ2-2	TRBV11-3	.	TGTGCCAGCAGCTTAGGAACCGGGGAGCTGTTTTTT	CASSLGTGELFF
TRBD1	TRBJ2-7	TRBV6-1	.	TGTGCCAGCAGTGAAGCGACAGGGGCTCCCTACGAGCAGTACTTC	CASSEATGAPYEQYF
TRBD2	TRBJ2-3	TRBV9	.	TGTGCCAGCAGCCTAGGACTAGCGGGGGGAGATACGCAGTATTTT	CASSLGLAGGDTQYF
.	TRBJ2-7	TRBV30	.	TGTGCCTGGAGTGAGTTTAACTACGAGCAGTACTTC	CAWSEFNYEQYF
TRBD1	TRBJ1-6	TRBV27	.	TGTGCCAGCAGTTTGGAAACAGGGGGCAGTTCACCCCTCCACTTT	CASSLETGGSSPLHF
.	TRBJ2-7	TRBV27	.	TGTGCCAGCAGTTTATCGAGCGAATCCTACGAGCAGTACTTC	CASSLSSESYEQYF
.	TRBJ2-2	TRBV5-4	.	TGTGCCAGCAGCTGGGACGGACACAACGGGGAGCTGTTTTTT	CASSWDGHNGELFF
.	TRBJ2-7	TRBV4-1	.	TGCGCCAGCAGCTCTGTGGGGGGAGCTGAGCAGTACTTC	CASSSVGGAEQYF
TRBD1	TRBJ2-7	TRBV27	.	TGTGCCAGCAGTCGCCGGGACAGCTCCTACGAGCAGTACTTC	CASSRRDSSYEQYF
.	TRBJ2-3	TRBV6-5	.	TGTGCCAGCGAAGAGGGACCCGGGGATACGCAGTATTTT	CASEEGPGDTQYF
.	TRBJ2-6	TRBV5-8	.	TGTGCCAGCAGCTTGGCTCCGCCTGGGGCCAACGTCCTGACTTTC	CASSLAPPGANVLTF
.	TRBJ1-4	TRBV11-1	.	TGTGCCAGCAGTTACACCGGGGCCCTCGTGGAAAAACTGTTTTTT	CASSYTGALVEKLFF
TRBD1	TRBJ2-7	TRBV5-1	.	TGCGCCAGCAGCTGGACAGGGCCCTACGAGCAGTACTTC	CASSWTGPYEQYF
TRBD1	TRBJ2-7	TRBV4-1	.	TGCGCCAGCAGCCAAGAAAGGGACAGGGGGCTCCACGAGCAGTACTTC	CASSQERDRGLHEQYF
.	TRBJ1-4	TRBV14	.	TGTGCCAGCAGCCAACCCGCAGGCCTTAATGAAAAACTGTTTTTT	CASSQPAGLNEKLFF
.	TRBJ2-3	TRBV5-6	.	TGTGCCAGCAGCTTGGCCGGGACAAGCACAGATACGCAGTATTTT	CASSLAGTSTDTQYF
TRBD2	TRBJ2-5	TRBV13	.	TGTGCCAGCAGCTCTAGCGGGGGAAAGACCCAGTACTTC	CASSSSGGKTQYF
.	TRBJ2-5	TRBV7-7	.	TGTGCTAGCAGCTCGACCCTTGGCTCCCAAGAGACCCAGTACTTC	CASSSTLGSQETQYF
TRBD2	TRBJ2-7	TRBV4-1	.	TGCGCCAGCAGCCAAGAAAGCGGGAGTTTATCCTACGAGCAGTACTTC	CASSQESGSLSYEQYF
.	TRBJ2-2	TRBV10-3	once	TGTGCCATCAGTGAGTCGTACAACACCGGGGAGCTGTTTTTT	CAISESYNTGELFF
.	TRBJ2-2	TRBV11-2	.	TGTGCCAGCAGCTCGATTAGAGAGGAGCTGTTTTTT	CASSSIREELFF
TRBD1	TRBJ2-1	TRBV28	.	TGTGCCAGCAGCCCTCTCAGACAGGGTGGCAATGAGCAGTTCTTC	CASSPLRQGGNEQFF
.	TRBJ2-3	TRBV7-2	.	TGTGCCTCCCATCGTAGGGGGGGCGCGGCGAGGTATTTT	CASHRRGGAARYF
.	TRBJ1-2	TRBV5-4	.	TGTGCCAGCAGCTTAGGACAGATATATGGCTACACCTTC	CASSLGQIYGYTF
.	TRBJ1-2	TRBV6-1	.	TGTGCCAGCAGTGAACTCCCGATCAACAGGAACTATGGCTACACCTTC	CASSELPINRNYGYTF
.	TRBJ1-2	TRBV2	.	TGTGCCAGCAGCGCGCCTGACACGGGGTATGGCTACACCTTC	CASSAPDTGYGYTF
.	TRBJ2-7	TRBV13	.	TGTGCCAGCAGCGTAGAAGGGGCGTCCTACGAGCAGTACTTC	CASSVEGASYEQYF
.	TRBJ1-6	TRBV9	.	.	CASSTSGYNSPLHF
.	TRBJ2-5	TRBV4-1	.	TGCGCCAGCAGCCAAGAGCTCTTCGAGTGGCCCAGGTACTTC	CASSQELFEWPRYF
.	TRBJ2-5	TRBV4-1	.	TGCGCCAGCAGCCAAGATTTATCGGGAGTGGAGACCCAGTACTTC	CASSQDLSGVETQYF
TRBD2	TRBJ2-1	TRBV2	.	TGTGCCAGCATGCGGGAGTTATATGAGCAGTTCTTC	CASMRELYEQFF
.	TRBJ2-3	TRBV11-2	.	TGTGCCAGCAGCTTAGCGGCAGTGGCGCAGTATTTT	CASSLAAVAQYF
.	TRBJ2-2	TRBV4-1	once	TGCGCCAGCAGCCAAGTACGGGACACCGGGGAGCTGTTTTTT	CASSQVRDTGELFF
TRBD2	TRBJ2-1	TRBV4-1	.	TGCGCCAGCAGCCAAGTCCTAGCGGGGGACGGGTATGAGCAGTTCTTC	CASSQVLAGDGYEQFF
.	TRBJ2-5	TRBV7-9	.	TGTGCCAGCAGCAGGACTACAAACCAAGAGACCCAGTACTTC	CASSRTTNQETQYF
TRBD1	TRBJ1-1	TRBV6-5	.	TGTGCCAGCAGTTACCCAGGGGGCACTGAAGCTTTCTTT	CASSYPGGTEAFF
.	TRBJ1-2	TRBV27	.	TGTGCCAGCAGTTTCCTCCCGCCTGGGACGAGGAATGGCTACACCTTC	CASSFLPPGTRNGYTF
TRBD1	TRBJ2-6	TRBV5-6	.	TGTGCCAGCAGCCCGGACAGGGCCTCTGGGGCCAACGTCCTGACTTTC	CASSPDRASGANVLTF
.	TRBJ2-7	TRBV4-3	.	TGCGCCAGCAGCCAAGCCTGGAAGGGTTCCTACGAGCAGTACTTC	CASSQAWKGSYEQYF
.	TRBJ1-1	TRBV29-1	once	TGCAGCGTTGAAGGGCAGCTTACCACTGAAGCTTTCTTT	CSVEGQLTTEAFF
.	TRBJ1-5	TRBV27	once	TGTGCCAGCAGTATCCAGGGTAGCCATCAGCCCCAGCATTTT	CASSIQGSHQPQHF
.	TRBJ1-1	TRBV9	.	TGTGCCAGCAGCGTAGGAGGAGGAATGAACACTGAAGCTTTCTTT	CASSVGGGMNTEAFF
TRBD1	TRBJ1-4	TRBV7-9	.	TGTGCCAGCGGAATGCCAGGGGGAGGCGAAAAACTGTTTTTT	CASGMPGGGEKLFF